These 2 T cell receptor beta chains were sequenced from one sample in a study of blood T cell repertoires in COVID-19. Generated by immunoSEQ multiplex PCR, the TCRdb table keeps only in-frame clones and is missing some. This table has a few hundred thousand clones, 80% appearing once. What was sequenced was peripheral blood. The source of these receptors is a human donor in a cohort sampled during active COVID-19.

As to this clone: The sample has other DNA sequences that encode this CDR3 too. This rearrangement joins TRBV27 to TRBJ2-7, with 14 bases aligning to TRBD2. Germline assignment: CDR1 MNHEY and CDR2 SMNVEV (reference sequence). V lost 5 bases, J lost 3 bases, and 3 bases stayed unmatched. CDR3 length: 15 residues. The CDR3 nucleotides are TGTGCCAGCAGTCCCGGGACTAGCGGGAGCTACGAGCAGTACTTC. Protein sequence: CASSPGTSGSYEQYF.

The gene calls are TRBV19 and TRBJ1-3, with D possibly matching TRBD1 (5 bases). Deletions cut 3 bases from V and 4 bases from J, with 10 bases between. The CDR3 spans 14 residues. Germline CDR1 and CDR2: LNHDA and SQIVND (reference sequence). The CDR3 DNA follows: TGTGCCAGTAGTATGGGGCAGAGAGGAAACACCATATATTTT. It encodes CASSMGQRGNTIYF.